Sequencing of this TCR beta chain was carried out in a study of T cells in Graves' hyperthyroidism and ophthalmopathy. General study results and limits: Blood also carried most thyroid clonotypes expanded above 0.001.

Amplified TCR beta CDR3 regions came from RNA transcripts. The HTBI primer set drove a first-round RT-PCR of the TCR CDR3. A single record per CDR3 protein comes from TCRdb applying MiXCR to the multiplex PCR reads. The data contain around 440,000 distinct CDR3 sequences, about a sixth of them seen just once; the ten biggest clones take up about 7.7%. V was shortened by 0 bases and J by 6 bases, with 19 bases between the two germline ends. Germline CDR1 DFQATT, CDR2 SNEGSKA (reference sequence). The length of the CDR3 is 16 residues. Clinical symptoms, serum thyroxine, TRAb, thyroid ultrasound and orbital computed tomography established diagnosis. The source of the PBMCs was about 10 ml of fresh peripheral blood. Concerning this clonotype: Its target is unknown.

Sample: blood. This receptor was taken from a woman in her late teens or twenties with Graves' hyperthyroidism. This rearrangement joins TRBV20-1 to TRBJ2-3, with D perhaps TRBD1 or TRBD2 (6 bases each). CDR3 region: CSARDSTGGAGDTQYF. In nucleotides, the CDR3 is TGCAGTGCTAGAGATTCCACCGGGGGCGCAGGGGATACGCAGTATTTT.